These 25 T cell receptor beta chains originate from one sample sequenced in a study of technical replicates of blood from a few donors. Profiled with immunoSEQ multiplex PCR; TCRdb holds only in-frame clones, not every one. This sample has about 97,000 clones; 95% to 96% occur once, and the top ten carry approximately 0.38%. Sample: T cells isolated from PBMCs. The receptors were sampled from a human donor in good health.

The genes are TRBV27 and TRBJ1-5; D possibly corresponds to TRBD1 (5 bases). Germline-derived CDR1 and CDR2 are MNHEY and SMNVEV (reference sequence). CDR3 length: 14 residues. Deletions cut 4 bases from V and 5 bases from J, with 12 bases between. The CDR3: CASSYLGGDQPQHF. CDR3 bases: TGTGCCAGCAGTTACCTTGGGGGGGATCAGCCCCAGCATTTT.

The chain employs TRBV19 and TRBJ1-2, with 7 positions matching TRBD1. This CDR3 region has 14 residues. V was pared by 4 bases and J by 3 bases, with 5 bases of the junction left unmatched. The germline V gene encodes CDR1 LNHDA and CDR2 SQIVND (reference sequence). CDR3: CASSTTGDYYGYTF. CDR3 nucleotide sequence: TGTGCCAGTAGTACCACAGGGGACTACTATGGCTACACCTTC.

This chain connects TRBV5-6 to TRBJ2-7; D is ambiguous. V gave up 2 bases and J gave up 3 bases, with 6 bases separating them. The CDR3 totals 12 residues. Germline values: CDR1 SGHDT, CDR2 YYEEEE. The CDR3 reads CASSFERYEQYF. As DNA, the CDR3 is TGTGCCAGCAGCTTCGAGCGCTACGAGCAGTACTTC.

The chain employs TRBV30 and TRBJ2-3; 9 bases fit TRBD2. Germline CDR1 and CDR2: GTSNPN and SVGIG (reference sequence). Unmatched junction bases numbered 9, after V lost 0 bases and J lost 5 bases. The length of the CDR3 is 16 residues. The CDR3 protein is CAWSVGLAGWEDTQYF. Here the CDR3 DNA reads TGTGCCTGGAGTGTTGGTCTAGCGGGATGGGAAGATACGCAGTATTTT.

The rearrangement uses TRBV7-2 and TRBJ2-5, with D perhaps TRBD1 (6 bases). Germline V gene lookup returns CDR1 SGHTA and CDR2 FQGNSA. The V end was cut by 5 bases, the J end by 5 bases, with 15 bases between. The CDR3 totals 14 residues. The CDR3 nucleotides are TGTGCCAGCAGCAGCTACCGAGGACAGGAGACCCAGTACTTC. Its translation is CASSSYRGQETQYF.

V gene TRBV5-8 combines with J gene TRBJ2-5, with 12 positions matching TRBD2. The CDR3 has 16 residues. V shed 3 bases, J shed 0 bases, and the junction held 3 bases outside the gene matches. Germline-derived CDR1 and CDR2 are SGHTS and YDEGEE. For the CDR3, the DNA is TGTGCCAGCAGCTCTGGGACTAGCGGGTACCAAGAGACCCAGTACTTC. As protein: CASSSGTSGYQETQYF.

This CDR3 is CASSEGAGGREQYF. The CDR3, as DNA: TGTGCCAGCAGTGAAGGGGCAGGGGGGAGGGAGCAGTACTTC. The chain combines TRBV6-1 with TRBJ2-7; a possible D gene is TRBD1 (7 bases). This CDR3 comprises 14 residues. Trimming shortened V by 1 base and J by 7 bases, and 14 bases separated the two germline ends. Per germline, CDR1 MNHNS and CDR2 SASEGT.

The chain has TRBV6-5 and TRBJ2-7; D remains unclear. Trimming stripped 2 bases from V and 5 bases from J, with 19 bases between. CDR1 is MNHEY and CDR2 is SVGAGI in the germline V gene. CDR3 length: 16 amino acids. The CDR3 nucleotides are TGTGCCAGCAGTTACACCACGGTCGATTCTCCCAACGAGCAGTACTTC. Translated: CASSYTTVDSPNEQYF.

This chain joins TRBV7-9 and TRBJ2-1, with 7 bases that match TRBD1. Looked up from germline, CDR1 is SEHNR and CDR2 is FQNEAQ (reference sequence). This CDR3 contains 13 residues. J lost 7 bases, V lost 4 bases, and 4 bases had no gene match. Here the CDR3 DNA reads TGTGCCAGCAGCTCCCAGGGGGAGAATGAGCAGTTCTTC. The encoded protein is CASSSQGENEQFF.

The chain has TRBV5-1 and TRBJ1-2; tentative D call: TRBD1 (6 bases). The V gene's germline CDR1 is SGHRS and CDR2 YFSETQ. Trimming pared 2 bases from V and 7 bases from J, leaving 12 bases between. The CDR3 totals 13 residues. The CDR3 DNA reads as TGCGCCAGCAGCTTAACAGGGCAGGGTGGCTACACCTTC. Its protein product is CASSLTGQGGYTF. The complete variable domain, with remaining parts taken from reference TRBV5-1 and TRBJ1-2, reads KAGVTQTPRYLIKTRGQQVTLSCSPISGHRSVSWYQQTPGQGLQFLFEYFSETQRNKGNFPGRFSGRQFSNSRSEMNVSTLELGDSALYLCASSLTGQGGYTFGSGTRLTVV.

This rearrangement joins TRBV7-9 to TRBJ2-7, with 8 bases matching TRBD2. This CDR3 region has 17 residues. Germline CDR1 SEHNR, CDR2 FQNEAQ (reference sequence). V was pared by 5 bases and J by 3 bases, with 15 bases of the junction left unmatched. CDR3 bases: TGTGCCAGCAGCCTGGATGTCTCGGGACTAGTGATCTACGAGCAGTACTTC. This gives the protein CASSLDVSGLVIYEQYF.

This chain joins TRBV5-6 and TRBJ1-1, with D possibly TRBD1 on 5 matching bases. V gave up 1 base and J gave up 6 bases, with 7 bases separating them. The germline CDR1 and CDR2 sequences are SGHDT and YYEEEE. This CDR3 comprises 12 residues. The CDR3 region has the DNA TGTGCCAGCAGCTTGATCAGGGCTGAAGCTTTCTTT. This gives the protein CASSLIRAEAFF.

The genes are TRBV4-3 and TRBJ2-3; D possibly corresponds to TRBD2 (6 bases). Per germline, CDR1 LGHNA and CDR2 YSLEER. CDR3 length: 16 amino acids. V lost 0 bases and J 6 bases, leaving 16 bases between the germline ends. The CDR3 sequence is CASSQEGGSGLDTQYF. The CDR3 DNA sequence: TGCGCCAGCAGCCAAGAAGGAGGTAGCGGCTTGGATACGCAGTATTTT.

The DNA for the CDR3 is TGTGCCAGCAGATTACTGGGGACAGTGAACACTGAAGCTTTCTTT. Residues: CASRLLGTVNTEAFF. The J gene is TRBJ1-1, the V gene TRBV28; TRBD1 aligns across 7 bases. V dropped 6 bases and J dropped 0; count of bases not matched to a gene: 7. The CDR3 sequence is 15 residues long. The germline CDR1 and CDR2 sequences are MDHEN and SYDVKM.

This chain uses TRBV9 with TRBJ2-3, with 10 bases aligning to TRBD2. From germline, CDR1 is SGDLS and CDR2 YYNGEE. The CDR3 is made up of 17 amino acids. The J segment lost 1 base and the V segment lost 0 bases, leaving 5 bases of the junction unmatched. The chain's CDR3 is CASSVVFGTSGTDTQYF. In nucleotides, the CDR3 is TGTGCCAGCAGCGTAGTGTTCGGGACTAGCGGCACAGATACGCAGTATTTT.

As DNA, the CDR3 is TGTGCCAGCAGATCGGGACTAGCGGACCCGGGGACAGATACGCAGTATTTT. It is translated as CASRSGLADPGTDTQYF. The chain carries TRBV27 and TRBJ2-3; 11 bases are shared with TRBD2. Germline assignment: CDR1 MNHEY and CDR2 SMNVEV (reference sequence). V shed 6 bases, J shed 3 bases, and the junction held 11 bases outside the gene matches. CDR3 length: 17 residues.

In the case of this clone: At one of its ends the junction is not consistent with the germline gene, which may arise from a read error. Other DNA sequences in the same sample also yield this CDR3. This rearrangement joins TRBV5-1 to TRBJ2-7; 8 bases fit TRBD1. The CDR3 spans 15 residues. Germline V CDR1 and CDR2: SGHRS, YFSETQ. The CDR3 sequence: CASSLDGTGYYEQYF. The CDR3 DNA sequence: TGCGCCAGTAGCTTGGACGGGACAGGATATTACGAGCAGTACTTC.

This clone was picked up one time. The V gene is TRBV29-1, the J gene TRBJ1-4; D is uncertain. The CDR3 covers 12 residues. V lost 8 bases, J lost 5 bases, and 12 bases lay in between. Germline CDR1 SQVTM, CDR2 ANQGSEA. Written as DNA, the CDR3 is TGCAGCTGCGGCCTAAGGAATGAAAAACTGTTTTTT. It specifies CSCGLRNEKLFF.

Only one count was recorded for this clone. This sequence joins TRBV6-5 and TRBJ2-1; D is perhaps TRBD1 (6 bases). The CDR3 runs to 14 residues. V was trimmed by 4 bases and J by 5 bases, leaving 12 bases between them. Germline lookup yields CDR1 MNHEY and CDR2 SVGAGI. The CDR3 protein is CASSSGATDNEQFF. The CDR3 DNA follows: TGTGCCAGCAGTTCAGGGGCCACCGACAATGAGCAGTTCTTC.

This clone was counted a single time. This chain connects TRBV25-1 to TRBJ2-1; possibly TRBD2 for D (5 bases). The CDR3 consists of 15 residues. Germline loops: CDR1 MGHDK, CDR2 SYGVNS. Trimming removed 3 bases from V and 8 bases from J, with 17 bases in between. CDR3 region: CASSDGTRWIYEQFF. CDR3 coding DNA: TGTGCCAGCAGTGACGGCACTAGATGGATATATGAGCAGTTCTTC.

This chain connects TRBV19 to TRBJ1-1, with D possibly TRBD1 on 5 matching bases. V was cut by 5 bases and J by 4 bases, with 14 bases left in between. The germline V gene encodes CDR1 LNHDA and CDR2 SQIVND (reference sequence). The CDR3 consists of 14 residues. The CDR3 DNA is TGTGCCAGTAGTGTTAGTGCAGGGTTCACTGAAGCTTTCTTT. Its translation: CASSVSAGFTEAFF.

This rearrangement joins TRBV7-9 to TRBJ1-2; D might be TRBD1 (5 bases). The CDR3 runs to 14 residues. V was cut by 5 bases and J by 6 bases, with 16 bases left in between. Germline V gene data show CDR1 as SEHNR and CDR2 as FQNEAQ (reference sequence). CDR3 sequence (DNA): TGTGCCAGCAGCCTCGGGGGATCCTGGGATGGCTACACCTTC. Protein product: CASSLGGSWDGYTF.

J is TRBJ2-3 and V is TRBV2; TRBD2 matches 11 bases. The V gene end was trimmed by 0 bases and the J gene end by 3 bases; junction bases not matched to a gene: 11. The germline V gene encodes CDR1 SNHLY and CDR2 FYNNEI. This CDR3 is 19 amino acids long. The CDR3 protein is CASSEALSGRALGTDTQYF. For the CDR3, the DNA is TGTGCCAGCAGTGAAGCGCTTAGCGGGAGGGCCCTCGGGACAGATACGCAGTATTTT.

The V gene is TRBV6-6, the J gene TRBJ2-1; D gene unclear. The V gene lost 2 bases and the J gene lost 0 bases, with 11 bases spanning the gap. In germline, CDR1 is MNHNY, CDR2 SVGAGI (reference sequence). This CDR3 comprises 16 residues. CDR3 region: CASSYERMSSYNEQFF. Here the CDR3 DNA reads TGTGCCAGCAGTTACGAGAGGATGAGCTCCTACAATGAGCAGTTCTTC.

The rearrangement links TRBV9 to TRBJ1-3; perhaps TRBD1 as D (6 bases). This CDR3 is 19 amino acids long. CDR1 and CDR2 (germline): SGDLS, YYNGEE. The V end was cut by 2 bases, the J end by 0 bases, with 21 bases between. CDR3 loop: CASSVKPDRFLASGNTIYF. The DNA for the CDR3 is TGTGCCAGCAGCGTCAAACCTGACAGGTTTTTGGCCTCTGGAAACACCATATATTTT. Together with reference TRBV9 and TRBJ1-3, the CDR3 gives the full variable domain: DSGVTQTPKHLITATGQRVTLRCSPRSGDLSVYWYQQSLDQGLQFLIQYYNGEERAKGNILERFSAQQFPDLHSELNLSSLELGDSALYFCASSVKPDRFLASGNTIYFGEGSWLTVV.